These T cell receptor beta chains were read from a single sample in a study of cytomegalovirus exposure and HLA in healthy donors. Generated by immunoSEQ multiplex PCR, the TCRdb table keeps only in-frame clones and is missing some. The sample is made up of some 120,000 clones, and the top ten hold around 2.4% of it. Sequenced input: PBMCs. Every receptor here comes from a man between 35 and 55 years old in good health and CMV-seronegative. The CDR3 runs from the conserved cysteine through the conserved F or W. D genes are given only for firm matches.

CDR3 length | J gene | D gene | V gene | CDR3 DNA | CDR3 protein
15 | TRBJ2-7 | - | TRBV5-1 | TGCGCCAGCAGCTTGGTGGGCATTCCCCAAAACGAGCAGTACTTC | CASSLVGIPQNEQYF
12 | TRBJ2-5 | - | TRBV4-1 | TGCGCCAGCAGCCCCCCCGCGGACAAGCAGTACTTC | CASSPPADKQYF
14 | TRBJ1-1 | - | TRBV28 | TGTGCCTGCAGCGACGAGGGGGTGAACACTGAAGCTTTCTTT | CACSDEGVNTEAFF
14 | TRBJ2-1 | TRBD1 | TRBV7-6 | TGTGCCAGCAGCTCCGGGACAGGTTACAATGAGCAGTTCTTC | CASSSGTGYNEQFF
15 | TRBJ1-4 | - | TRBV19 | TGTGCCAGTAGTACTTCCGGGAACCTGGGTGAAAAACTGTTTTTT | CASSTSGNLGEKLFF
15 | TRBJ1-2 | TRBD1 | TRBV19 | TGTGCCAGTAGTATGTCCCCGGGACAGGGTGATGGCTACACCTTC | CASSMSPGQGDGYTF
13 | TRBJ1-5 | - | TRBV19 | TGTGCCAGTAAAGACAGGATCAATCAGCCCCAGCATTTT | CASKDRINQPQHF
15 | TRBJ2-7 | TRBD2 | TRBV5-1 | TGCGCCAGCAGCTCGACTAGCGGGAGGACTAGCGAGCAGTACTTC | CASSSTSGRTSEQYF
18 | TRBJ1-5 | TRBD1 | TRBV7-8 | TGTGCCAGCAGCTTAGCAGGACAGGGAGGAAGCAGCAATCAGCCCCAGCATTTT | CASSLAGQGGSSNQPQHF
11 | TRBJ2-7 | - | TRBV2 | TGTGCCAGCAGCTCGTTCGCGGGGCAGTACTTC | CASSSFAGQYF
15 | TRBJ2-5 | - | TRBV5-4 | TGTGCCAGCAGCTTTGGGGGGACGGGGCAAGAGACCCAGTACTTC | CASSFGGTGQETQYF
16 | TRBJ1-2 | TRBD1 | TRBV10-1 | TGCGCCAGCAGTGAGTCAGGACGGGACAGGGATTATGGCTACACCTTC | CASSESGRDRDYGYTF
13 | TRBJ2-5 | TRBD2 | TRBV5-6 | TGTGCCAGCAGCTTTTATAGCGGGGAGACCCAGTACTTC | CASSFYSGETQYF
15 | TRBJ2-1 | TRBD2 | TRBV2 | TGTGCCAGCAGTAAGACTAGCGGGAGTTACAATGAGCAGTTCTTC | CASSKTSGSYNEQFF
17 | TRBJ1-5 | - | TRBV5-6 | TGTGCCAGCAGCAAAGGGAACAGGGCGATTAGCAATCAGCCCCAGCATTTT | CASSKGNRAISNQPQHF
16 | TRBJ2-1 | TRBD2 | TRBV19 | TGTGCCAGTAGTACGCCTGGGACTAGCGGAAACAATGAGCAGTTCTTC | CASSTPGTSGNNEQFF
13 | TRBJ1-1 | TRBD1 | TRBV15 | TGTGCCACCAGCAGAAGGGGGCCGCCTGAAGCTTTCTTT | CATSRRGPPEAFF
11 | TRBJ1-3 | - | TRBV5-6 | TGTGCCAGCAGCTTGCAGGACACCATATATTTT | CASSLQDTIYF
14 | TRBJ2-3 | TRBD2 | TRBV10-3 | TGTGCCATCAGTCTAGCGGGATACACAGATACGCAGTATTTT | CAISLAGYTDTQYF
14 | TRBJ2-7 | - | TRBV4-1 | TGCGCCAGCAGCCGAGGACTGGGCTCCTACGAGCAGTACTTC | CASSRGLGSYEQYF
18 | TRBJ2-5 | TRBD2 | TRBV11-3 | TGTGCCAGCAGCCCGTGGACTAGCGGGAGGGCCAGGCAAGAGACCCAGTACTTC | CASSPWTSGRARQETQYF
14 | TRBJ1-2 | TRBD1 | TRBV9 | TGTGCCAGCACTCGGGGGACAGGCATTCATGGCTACACCTTC | CASTRGTGIHGYTF
12 | TRBJ2-7 | - | TRBV13 | TGTGCCAGCAGCCAACAGACCTACGAGCAGTACTTC | CASSQQTYEQYF
15 | TRBJ1-1 | TRBD1 | TRBV5-1 | TGCGCCAGCAGCCTAACAGGGGTGGGGGGCACTGAAGCTTTCTTT | CASSLTGVGGTEAFF
16 | TRBJ2-3 | TRBD1 | TRBV7-2 | TGTGCCAGCAGCTCGGACGGACAGGGGGCTACAGATACGCAGTATTTT | CASSSDGQGATDTQYF
14 | TRBJ2-4 | TRBD1 | TRBV7-2 | TGTGCCAGCAGCTCCCGACAGGGTTGGAACATTCAGTACTTC | CASSSRQGWNIQYF
16 | TRBJ2-7 | TRBD2 | TRBV11-2 | TGTGCCAGCAGCTCCGCCCGAGCGGGAGGGTCCTTCGAGCAGTACTTC | CASSSARAGGSFEQYF
15 | TRBJ1-1 | TRBD1 | TRBV6-6 | TGTGCCAGCAGCCTAAGGACAGGGCCGAACACTGAAGCTTTCTTT | CASSLRTGPNTEAFF
15 | TRBJ1-4 | TRBD1 | TRBV7-9 | TGTGCCAGCAGCTTAGAGGGACAGGCGGCTGAAAAACTGTTTTTT | CASSLEGQAAEKLFF
15 | TRBJ2-1 | TRBD1 | TRBV10-1 | TGCGCCAGCAGTACCGGGACAGGAGGGTACAATGAGCAGTTCTTC | CASSTGTGGYNEQFF
14 | TRBJ2-5 | TRBD2 | TRBV5-4 | TGTGCCAGCAGCTTCGCTAGCGGGCAAGAGACCCAGTACTTC | CASSFASGQETQYF
16 | TRBJ1-2 | TRBD1 | TRBV7-9 | TGTGCCAGCAGCTTAAACACAGGGGGTACCAATTATGGCTACACCTTC | CASSLNTGGTNYGYTF
11 | TRBJ2-7 | - | TRBV2 | TGTGCCAGCAGTGAATTCGTGCTAGCGTACTTC | CASSEFVLAYF
14 | TRBJ2-5 | - | TRBV5-4 | TGTGCCAGCAGCTTGAGGACTTACCAAGAGACCCAGTACTTC | CASSLRTYQETQYF
14 | TRBJ1-1 | - | TRBV25-1 | TGTGCCAGCAGTCGAGCGGGGGGGAACACTGAAGCTTTCTTT | CASSRAGGNTEAFF
13 | TRBJ2-1 | - | TRBV2 | TGTGCCAGCACGATTCTACGGGACAATGAGCAGTTCTTC | CASTILRDNEQFF
12 | TRBJ2-7 | - | TRBV4-1 | TGCGCCAGCAGCCAGGCGAGGGGGGAGCAGTACTTC | CASSQARGEQYF
19 | TRBJ1-1 | TRBD1 | TRBV9 | TGTGCCAGCAGCGTAGGGCTGCTTGGGACAGTCTCCAATCTCCCTGAAGCTTTCTTT | CASSVGLLGTVSNLPEAFF
14 | TRBJ2-7 | - | TRBV6-6 | TGTGCCAGCAGTTACTGGGGGGAGAGGTACGAGCAGTACTTC | CASSYWGERYEQYF
16 | TRBJ2-5 | TRBD2 | TRBV6-5 | TGTGCCAGCAGTTACTCGTCTAGCGGGAGTCAAGAGACCCAGTACTTC | CASSYSSSGSQETQYF
14 | TRBJ1-2 | - | TRBV11-2 | TGTGCCAGCAGCTTAGTCGGGTTCGAATATGGCTACACCTTC | CASSLVGFEYGYTF
14 | TRBJ1-2 | TRBD1 | TRBV7-2 | TGTGCCAGCAGCTCCCGACAGGGAATAGCTGGCTACACCTTC | CASSSRQGIAGYTF
13 | TRBJ1-2 | TRBD1 | TRBV6-5 | TGTGCCAGCAGAGGGGGCAGTAACTATGGCTACACCTTC | CASRGGSNYGYTF
11 | TRBJ2-7 | - | TRBV11-3 | TGTTCTTCAGGGTTGTCCTACGAGCAGTACTTC | CSSGLSYEQYF
14 | TRBJ2-1 | TRBD2 | TRBV19 | TGTGCCTCCTCCCTAGCGGCCACCTACAATGAGCAGTTCTTC | CASSLAATYNEQFF
15 | TRBJ2-7 | TRBD2 | TRBV2 | TGTGCCAGCAGAAGCCGGAGCGGGAGGGTCCACGAGCAGTACTTC | CASRSRSGRVHEQYF
14 | TRBJ1-2 | - | TRBV5-1 | TGCGCCAGCAGCTTTAGGAGGGGCGCAGGTGGCTACACCTTC | CASSFRRGAGGYTF
16 | TRBJ2-7 | TRBD2 | TRBV13 | TGTGCCAGCAGCTTCTGGCGGGAGAAGGGGCTCTACGAGCAGTACTTC | CASSFWREKGLYEQYF
15 | TRBJ2-2 | - | TRBV19 | TGTGCCAGTAGTATAGGTACTGTGAACACCGGGGAGCTGTTTTTT | CASSIGTVNTGELFF
15 | TRBJ2-7 | TRBD2 | TRBV13 | TGTGCCAGCAGCTCCCCGCGGGAGCGGGAGCCCGAGCAGTACTTC | CASSSPREREPEQYF
14 | TRBJ2-7 | TRBD2 | TRBV7-9 | TGTGCCAGCAGCTGGTTTAGCGGGGCGTACGAGCAGTACTTC | CASSWFSGAYEQYF
16 | TRBJ2-3 | TRBD2 | TRBV5-1 | TGCGCCAGCAGCTTGGTGGGGACTAGCGTATCAGATACGCAGTATTTT | CASSLVGTSVSDTQYF